The 19 T cell receptor beta chains given below trace back to one sample, sequenced in a study of blood T cells in healthy people across ages. Primed by a sample-barcoded 5' primer and a J-beta primer mix, a second PCR proceeded for about 7 to 11 cycles. TCRdb itself ran the 5' RACE reads through MiXCR, one entry per CDR3 protein. The sample consists of over 700,000 distinct CDR3 sequences, just under 25% of them appearing once. The sample also formed part of further work on T cells of mothers and their children.

The material sequenced was blood. Every receptor here comes from a boy younger than 18 in good health.

The chain has TRBV19 and TRBJ2-3; D gene unclear. The V gene's germline CDR1 is LNHDA and CDR2 SQIVND (reference sequence). CDR3 length: 13 amino acids. Deletions cut 5 bases from V and 6 bases from J, with 12 bases between. CDR3 nucleotide sequence: TGTGCCAGTAGTGCAACAGCTTGGGATACGCAGTATTTT. It specifies CASSATAWDTQYF.

The sample holds many counts of this clonotype. The V gene is TRBV27, the J gene TRBJ2-1; D might be TRBD1 (5 bases). The CDR3 sequence is 13 residues long. With 2 bases removed from V and 4 bases from J, the gap between germline ends came to 6 bases. Germline CDR1 reads MNHEY; CDR2 reads SMNVEV (reference sequence). The CDR3 nucleotides read TGTGCCAGCAGTTTACAGGGATACAATGAGCAGTTCTTC. Amino acids: CASSLQGYNEQFF.

The chain links TRBV6-2 or TRBV6-3 to TRBJ2-5; 10 bases map to TRBD2. The junction had 1 base not matched to a gene; V was cut back by 7 bases and J by 5 bases. The CDR3 has 12 amino acids. Germline V gene sequence: CDR1 MNHEY, CDR2 SVGEGT. Written as DNA, the CDR3 is TGTGCCAGCACGGGACTAGCGGAGACCCAGTACTTC. Protein product: CASTGLAETQYF.

As DNA, the CDR3 is TGCAGCGCATGGGACAGGGGCGGTTACGAGCAGTACTTC. This sequence encodes CSAWDRGGYEQYF. The genes are TRBV29-1 and TRBJ2-7; TRBD1 agrees at 10 bases. Trimming at V came to 7 bases and at J to 4 bases, leaving 7 bases not matched to a gene. This CDR3 has 13 amino acids. Germline CDR1 SQVTM, CDR2 ANQGSEA.

DNA of the CDR3: TGCAGCGTTGGTAGTCGGCGGGAGAGGCACAATGAGCAGTTCTTC. It yields the protein CSVGSRRERHNEQFF. The rearrangement uses TRBV29-1 and TRBJ2-1; 7 bases align to TRBD2. V lost 4 bases and J lost 5; bases outside the gene matches: 11. The CDR3 runs 15 residues. The germline V gene has CDR1 SQVTM and CDR2 ANQGSEA.

The sample holds a few counts of this clonotype. This chain connects TRBV7-8 to TRBJ2-6, with TRBD1 matching 8 bases. The CDR3 spans 17 residues. Germline V gives CDR1 SGHVS, CDR2 FQNEAQ. After removal of 10 bases from V and 4 bases from J, the junction contained 15 bases not matched to a gene. The CDR3 DNA is TGTGCCACACATCCGCAGGGGGCAATAATGGGGGCCAACGTCCTGACTTTC. Residues: CATHPQGAIMGANVLTF.

The rearrangement links TRBV24-1 to TRBJ2-1; TRBD2 aligns across 7 bases. V was clipped by 0 bases and J by 2 bases; unmatched bases: 3. CDR3 length: 16 residues. The V gene's germline CDR1 is KGHDR and CDR2 SFDVKD. CDR3 in DNA: TGTGCCACCAGTGATTTGCTGGCGGGGGCCTACAATGAGCAGTTCTTC. This gives the protein CATSDLLAGAYNEQFF.

The V and J genes are TRBV25-1 and TRBJ2-5; 7 bases agree with TRBD2. Germline V gene lookup returns CDR1 MGHDK and CDR2 SYGVNS. The junction had 5 bases not matched to a gene; V was cut back by 3 bases and J by 7 bases. The CDR3 has 13 residues. The CDR3 DNA follows: TGTGCCAGCAGTGACCGGGGGAGGGCGACCCAGTACTTC. As protein: CASSDRGRATQYF.

This clonotype has just a few counts. The chain employs TRBV7-2 and TRBJ2-3, with 7 positions matching TRBD1. This CDR3 region has 14 residues. Trimming cost V 6 bases and J 6 bases; bases outside gene matches: 9. Per the germline V gene, CDR1 is SGHTA and CDR2 is FQGNSA. CDR3 loop: CASSRQGNMDTQYF. The CDR3 bases are TGTGCCAGCAGTCGACAGGGTAACATGGATACGCAGTATTTT.

This clonotype was counted only a few times. The J gene is TRBJ1-2, the V gene TRBV7-2, with 7 positions matching TRBD1. J lost 4 bases, V lost 6 bases, and 11 bases had no gene match. CDR1 is SGHTA, CDR2 FQGNSA, per germline. This CDR3 region has 15 residues. CDR3 residues: CASSPVFGTVYGYTF. The CDR3 DNA sequence: TGTGCCAGCAGTCCCGTATTTGGGACAGTCTATGGCTACACCTTC.

The chain couples TRBV5-1 to TRBJ2-5, with 12 bases lining up with TRBD2. TRBJ2-7 explains the end of the DNA better; the J call may be wrong. The CDR3 covers 16 residues. CDR1 is SGHRS, CDR2 YFSETQ, per germline. DNA of the CDR3: TGCGCCAGCAGCCGGACTAGCGGGATAACTCGGCACGAGCAGTACTTC. It translates to CASSRTSGITRHEQYF.

The chain joins TRBV10-3 to TRBJ2-3; 8 nucleotides align to TRBD2. The V gene end was trimmed by 5 bases and the J gene end by 5 bases; junction bases not matched to a gene: 18. In germline, CDR1 is ENHRY, CDR2 SYGVKD. The CDR3 length is 18 residues. CDR3: CAISSVASGPSLGDTQYF. The CDR3, as DNA: TGTGCCATCAGTTCGGTGGCTAGCGGGCCTTCCCTGGGAGATACGCAGTATTTT.

V and J are TRBV2 and TRBJ1-1; 7 nucleotides line up with TRBD1. V trimming: 6 bases; J trimming: 3 bases; junction bases outside the gene matches: 10. Germline V gene lookup returns CDR1 SNHLY and CDR2 FYNNEI. This CDR3 comprises 15 residues. DNA for the CDR3: TGTGCCAGCAGGACAAACAGGGGTATTGACACTGAAGCTTTCTTT. Protein product: CASRTNRGIDTEAFF.

This chain connects TRBV2 to TRBJ2-1, with TRBD1 matching 9 bases. The J segment lost 2 bases and the V segment lost 10 bases, leaving 6 bases of the junction unmatched. The CDR3 is 14 amino acids. The V gene's germline CDR1 is SNHLY and CDR2 FYNNEI. CDR3 DNA sequence: TGTGCCACCCCGGGACAGGGCCCCTACAATGAGCAGTTCTTC. It specifies CATPGQGPYNEQFF.

The V call is TRBV4-3, the J call TRBJ2-7; no firm D call. Looked up from germline, CDR1 is LGHNA and CDR2 is YSLEER. The V end was cut by 0 bases, the J end by 0 bases, with 12 bases between. This CDR3 is 16 amino acids long. CDR3 loop: CASSQDWPLNSYEQYF. CDR3 nucleotide sequence: TGCGCCAGCAGCCAAGATTGGCCTCTCAACTCCTACGAGCAGTACTTC.

The chain employs TRBV20-1 and TRBJ1-5; D is possibly TRBD1 (5 bases). Trimming took 3 bases from V and 2 from J, leaving 23 bases between them. The CDR3 spans 18 residues. The germline V gene encodes CDR1 DFQATT and CDR2 SNEGSKA (reference sequence). As DNA, the CDR3 is TGCAGTGCTAGGGAAGGATGGGGCCTCTTGGATGGCAATCAGCCCCAGCATTTT. It is translated as CSAREGWGLLDGNQPQHF.

This clonotype has more than one count but fewer than ten. Written as DNA, the CDR3 is TGCAGCGTCGCCCCAGGGGGTGACAATGAGCAGTTCTTC. Protein product: CSVAPGGDNEQFF. The V gene is TRBV29-1, the J gene TRBJ2-1; 7 bases fit TRBD1. CDR1 and CDR2 from the germline V gene are SQVTM and ANQGSEA. The CDR3 extends over 13 amino acids. J was trimmed by 5 bases and V by 6 bases; bases with no gene match: 7.

The V call is TRBV27, the J call TRBJ1-4; D may be TRBD1 (6 bases). V shed 4 bases and J shed 3 bases, with 15 bases lying between them. CDR1 and CDR2 (germline): MNHEY, SMNVEV (reference sequence). CDR3 length: 16 residues. This CDR3 is CASSSMGGGPNEKLFF. The DNA of the CDR3 is TGTGCCAGCAGTTCCATGGGGGGGGGCCCTAATGAAAAACTGTTTTTT.

This clonotype has only a few counts. V usage is TRBV29-1 and J usage is TRBJ2-5; 16 nucleotides line up with TRBD2. The CDR3 loop spans 14 amino acids. Per germline, CDR1 SQVTM and CDR2 ANQGSEA. With V trimmed by 7 bases and J by 2 bases, 1 base remained unmatched. CDR3 in amino acids: CSAGLAGGQETQYF. Here the CDR3 DNA reads TGCAGCGCGGGACTAGCGGGGGGGCAAGAGACCCAGTACTTC. Looking up the rest from reference TRBV29-1 and TRBJ2-5 gives the full variable domain: SAVISQKPSRDICQRGTSLTIQCQVDSQVTMMFWYRQQPGQSLTLIATANQGSEATYESGFVIDKFPISRPNLTFSTLTVSNMSPEDSSIYLCSAGLAGGQETQYFGPGTRLLVL.